This T cell receptor beta chain came from a study of CD8 T cells in Susac syndrome. Germline CDR1 SGDLS, CDR2 YYNGEE. CDR3 length: 15 amino acids. V lost 0 bases to trimming and J lost 0 bases, with 10 bases between them. Random hexamers were used to reverse transcribe an amount of roughly 0.5 to 1 ug RNA. TCRdb passed the immunoSEQ multiplex PCR reads through MiXCR, listing each CDR3 protein once. The table records under 550,000 distinct CDR3 sequences, 75% to 90% of them present only once. The chain couples TRBV9 to TRBJ2-7; either TRBD1 or TRBD2 may supply D (5 bases each). The receptor was isolated from a human donor with multiple sclerosis. The sequenced material came from CD8+ T cells from PBMCs. The CDR3 DNA is TGTGCCAGCAGCGTAGAGGCAGGGAGCTCCTACGAGCAGTACTTC. It encodes CASSVEAGSSYEQYF.